This T cell receptor (beta chain) was captured by sequencing in a study of beta chain features in type 1 diabetes. Germline loops: CDR1 MDHEN, CDR2 SYDVKM. The CDR3 is 16 amino acids. Unmatched junction bases numbered 8, after V lost 5 bases and J lost 3 bases. TCRB transcripts that were expressed got sequenced, as all of the isolated RNA had been reverse transcribed. The method was immunoSEQ multiplex PCR; TCRdb's version includes in-frame clones alone and lacks a portion of them. Of hundreds of thousands of clones detected, roughly 30% appear once; the ten largest clones hold more than 0.055%. Material for sequencing was naive CD4+ T cells from blood. V is TRBV28 and J is TRBJ2-3; 10 nucleotides agree with TRBD2. The receptor was isolated from a man between 18 and 29 years old in good health. The CDR3: CASSPPTSGETDTQYF. The CDR3 bases are TGTGCCAGCAGTCCCCCCACTAGCGGGGAAACAGATACGCAGTATTTT.